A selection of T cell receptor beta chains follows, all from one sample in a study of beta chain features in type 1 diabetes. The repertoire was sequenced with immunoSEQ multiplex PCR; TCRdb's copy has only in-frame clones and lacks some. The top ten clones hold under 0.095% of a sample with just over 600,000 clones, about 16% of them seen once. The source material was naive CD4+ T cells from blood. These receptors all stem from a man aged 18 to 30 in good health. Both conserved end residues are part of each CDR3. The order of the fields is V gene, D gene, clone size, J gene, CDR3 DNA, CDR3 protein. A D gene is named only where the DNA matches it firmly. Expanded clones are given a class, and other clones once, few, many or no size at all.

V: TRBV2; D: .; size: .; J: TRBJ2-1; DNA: TGTGCCAGCAGTGAACTGGGGGTCAATGAGCAGTTCTTC; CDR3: CASSELGVNEQFF
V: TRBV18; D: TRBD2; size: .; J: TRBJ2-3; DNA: TGTGCCAGCTCACCCCTCCCACTAGCGGGAATCACAGATACGCAGTATTTT; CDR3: CASSPLPLAGITDTQYF
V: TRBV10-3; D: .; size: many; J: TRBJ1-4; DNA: TGTGCCATCAGTGAGTCGAATCTAGGGACTATTTTT; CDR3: CAISESNLGTIF
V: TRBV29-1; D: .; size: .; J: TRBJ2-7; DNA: TGCAGCGTTGGGACCTACGAGCAGTACTTC; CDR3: CSVGTYEQYF
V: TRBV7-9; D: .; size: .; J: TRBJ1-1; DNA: TGTGCCAGCAGCTTAGGGGACTATGGCACTGAAGCTTTCTTT; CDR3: CASSLGDYGTEAFF
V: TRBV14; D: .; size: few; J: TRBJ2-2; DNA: TGTGCCAGCAGCCATCTCACGGGACTGGCGAACACCGGGGAGCTGTTTTTT; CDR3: CASSHLTGLANTGELFF
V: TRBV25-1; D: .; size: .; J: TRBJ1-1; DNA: TGTGCCAGCAGTCAGCCGCTGGACGGCACTGCAGCTTTCTTT; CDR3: CASSQPLDGTAAFF
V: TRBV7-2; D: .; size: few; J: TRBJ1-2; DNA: TGTGCCAGCAGCCCAGGGGCCTATGGCTACACCTTC; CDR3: CASSPGAYGYTF
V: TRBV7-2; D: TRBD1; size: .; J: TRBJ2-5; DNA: TGTGCCAGCAGCCTACAGACAGGGCCACAAGAGACCCAGTACTTC; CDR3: CASSLQTGPQETQYF
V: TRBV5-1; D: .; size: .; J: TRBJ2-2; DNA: TGCGCCAGCAGCCCCTTTGCGGGGAGGAGGAACACCGGGGAGCTGTTTTTT; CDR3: CASSPFAGRRNTGELFF
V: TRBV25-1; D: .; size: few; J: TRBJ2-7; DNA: TGTGCCAGCAGCCGTACCTACGAGCAGTACTTC; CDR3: CASSRTYEQYF
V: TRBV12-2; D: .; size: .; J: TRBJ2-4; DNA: TGTGCAAGTCGCTTAGCGGTTGTGGCGGGAGGCCGGCTAGCCAAAAACATTCAGTACTTC; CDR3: CASRLAVVAGGRLAKNIQYF
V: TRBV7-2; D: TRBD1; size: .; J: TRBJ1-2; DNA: TGTGCCAGCAGCTTAGAACGCACAGGGGCTGGCTACACCTTC; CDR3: CASSLERTGAGYTF
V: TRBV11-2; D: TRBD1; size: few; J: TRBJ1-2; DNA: TGTGCCAGCAGCTCGCGGACAGGAAGCTATGGCTACACCTTC; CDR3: CASSSRTGSYGYTF
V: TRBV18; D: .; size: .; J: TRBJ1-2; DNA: TGTGCCAGCTCGGACGGTCCTAACTATGGCTACACCTTC; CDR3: CASSDGPNYGYTF
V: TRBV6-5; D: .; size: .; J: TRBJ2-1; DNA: TGTGCCAGCAGCGTAATGGGATCTACAAATGAGCAGTTCTTC; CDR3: CASSVMGSTNEQFF
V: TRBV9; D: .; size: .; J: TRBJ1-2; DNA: TGTGCCAGCAGCACCGGACAGAGCTATGGCTACACCTTC; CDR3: CASSTGQSYGYTF
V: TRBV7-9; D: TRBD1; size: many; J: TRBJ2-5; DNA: TGTGCCAGCAGCCAGACAGGGGAGGAGACCCAGTACTTC; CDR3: CASSQTGEETQYF
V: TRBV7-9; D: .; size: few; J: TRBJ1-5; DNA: TGTGCCAGCAGCTCCAGCGGGCCGTCTAATCAGCCCCAGCATTTT; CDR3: CASSSSGPSNQPQHF
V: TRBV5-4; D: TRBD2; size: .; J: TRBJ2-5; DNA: TGTGCCAGCAGCTCATTAGCGGGAGAAGAGACCCAGTACTTC; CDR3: CASSSLAGEETQYF
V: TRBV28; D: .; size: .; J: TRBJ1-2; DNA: TGTGCCGGCTACAACGCGAGACAGAATCGCTACACCTTC; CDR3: CAGYNARQNRYTF
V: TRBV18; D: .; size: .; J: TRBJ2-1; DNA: TGTGCCAGCTCACCACCGCAGACCTCCTACAATGAGCAGTTCTTC; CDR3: CASSPPQTSYNEQFF
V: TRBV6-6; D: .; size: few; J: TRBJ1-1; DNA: TGTGCCAGCACCTGGAGGCGGGGTTTAGGCACTGAAGCTTTCTTT; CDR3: CASTWRRGLGTEAFF
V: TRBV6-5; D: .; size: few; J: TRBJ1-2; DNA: TGTGCCAGCAGTTACCCTACAGGGTATGGCTATGGCTACACCTTC; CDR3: CASSYPTGYGYGYTF
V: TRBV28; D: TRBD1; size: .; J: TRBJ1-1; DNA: TGTGCCAGCAGTTTATGGATGAGGGTAAGGGGGCACACTGAAGCTTTCTTT; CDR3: CASSLWMRVRGHTEAFF
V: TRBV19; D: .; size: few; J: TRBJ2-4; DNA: TGTGCCAGTAGACAGAACTTAGCCAAAAACATTCAGTACTTC; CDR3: CASRQNLAKNIQYF
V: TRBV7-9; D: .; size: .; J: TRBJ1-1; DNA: TGTGCCAGCAGCTTATCAGGCCCCGCGGACACTGAAGCTTTCTTT; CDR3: CASSLSGPADTEAFF
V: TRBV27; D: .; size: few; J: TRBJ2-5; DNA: TGTGCCAGCAGGGGGCCGAATAGCGTACAGATGTCGACCCAGTACTTC; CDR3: CASRGPNSVQMSTQYF
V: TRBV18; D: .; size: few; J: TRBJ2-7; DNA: TGTGCCAGCTCGCCGGACCGAACCTACGAGCAGTACTTC; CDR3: CASSPDRTYEQYF
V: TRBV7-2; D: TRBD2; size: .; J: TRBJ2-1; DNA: TGTGCCAGCAGCTTCGGGGGGTCAGGCTACAATGAGCAGTTCTTC; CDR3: CASSFGGSGYNEQFF
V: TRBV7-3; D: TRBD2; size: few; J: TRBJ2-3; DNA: TGTGCCAGCAGCCCTGCGGGGCGGGGGGTAGCAGATACGCAGTATTTT; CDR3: CASSPAGRGVADTQYF